Sequencing of this T cell receptor beta chain was carried out in a study of Ad26.COV2.S vaccination and SARS-CoV-2 variants. Study in general: Intramuscular Ad26.COV2.S doses were given once or twice, 56 days apart.

As for treatment: roughly 18 received Ad26.COV2.S at low or high dose, single or two shots; about 5 received placebo; per-sample allocation not given. Each sample was drawn 63 days after the first injection (of vaccine or placebo). Sequencing used immunoSEQ multiplex PCR; TCRdb keeps in-frame clones, though not all of them. The data contain 380,000 or so clones, about 88% of them singletons. Germline CDR1 and CDR2: MNHNY and SVGAGI (reference sequence). Trimming removed 5 bases from V and 6 bases from J; junction bases left unmatched: 8. The CDR3 extends over 17 amino acids. The specimen comprised peripheral blood, sampled in a trial of Ad26.COV2.S vaccine versus placebo. The rearrangement links TRBV6-6 to TRBJ2-2, with 14 bases identical to TRBD2. The clonotype originates from a person aged 18-60 years who received the Ad26.COV2.S COVID-19 vaccine or a placebo. The CDR3 loop reads CASSPSGLAGVAGELFF. CDR3 bases: TGTGCCAGCAGTCCCTCGGGACTAGCGGGGGTGGCCGGGGAGCTGTTTTTT.